Sequencing of this T cell receptor beta chain was carried out in a study of blood T cell repertoires in COVID-19. Overall study context: Whether acute or convalescent, the COVID-19 samples came from the United States, Italy and Spain.

Germline V gene sequence: CDR1 SQVTM, CDR2 ANQGSEA. The CDR3 is 15 amino acids. J gave up 2 bases and V 7 bases, and 4 bases lay outside the gene matches. Recruits, aged roughly 18 to 95 years, lived in 24 US areas. The data were produced by immunoSEQ multiplex PCR, yet TCRdb's version contains in-frame clones alone and is incomplete. The table shows some 300,000 clones, with about 88% occurring only once. This chain uses TRBV29-1 with TRBJ2-2; TRBD2 agrees at 13 bases. The source material was PBMCs or T cells enriched from blood (not recorded which). The sequence was collected from a woman aged 60-75 years in a cohort exposed to, infected with or recovered from COVID-19 (not recorded which). Here the CDR3 DNA reads TGCAGCGCCCGGACTAGCGGGGGCAACACCGGGGAGCTGTTTTTT. Its translation is CSARTSGGNTGELFF.